The 32 T cell receptor beta chains reported below all come from one sample, sequenced in a study of identical twins. Using its own MiXCR run on the 5' RACE reads, TCRdb lists one record per CDR3 protein. The repertoire consists of 1.5 million to 2 million distinct CDR3 sequences, with 25% to 35% occurring once and the leading ten covering 0.25% to 0.3%. Sequencing used cord blood. Source of these receptors: a newborn girl in good health.

V usage is TRBV7-2 and J usage is TRBJ2-5; D is unclear. Trimming removed 2 bases from V and 5 bases from J, with 15 bases in between. Germline lookup yields CDR1 SGHTA and CDR2 FQGNSA. The CDR3 loop spans 15 amino acids. The CDR3 reads CASSLYPSKQETQYF. DNA of the CDR3: TGTGCCAGCAGCTTATACCCAAGCAAGCAGGAGACCCAGTACTTC.

The chain has TRBV11-2 and TRBJ1-2; maybe TRBD1 (5 bases). V gave up 4 bases and J gave up 0 bases, with 12 bases separating them. This CDR3 has 15 amino acids. Germline V gene lookup returns CDR1 SGHAT and CDR2 FQNNGV. Here the CDR3 reads CASSSATVPNYGYTF. The CDR3 DNA sequence: TGTGCCAGCAGCTCCGCGACAGTTCCTAACTATGGCTACACCTTC.

The V call is TRBV20-1, the J call TRBJ1-6; 9 bases line up with TRBD1. Germline V gene sequence: CDR1 DFQATT, CDR2 SNEGSKA (reference sequence). The CDR3 is 16 amino acids. The V gene end was trimmed by 4 bases and the J gene end by 5 bases; junction bases not matched to a gene: 9. CDR3 sequence: CSAKTWDRADNSPLHF. The CDR3 DNA reads TGCAGTGCTAAAACCTGGGACAGGGCGGATAATTCACCCCTCCACTTT.

With regard to this clonotype: One end of the junction is discordant with germline, which a read error may explain. The chain joins TRBV13 to TRBJ2-1; the D gene is possibly TRBD2 (6 bases). CDR1 PRHDT and CDR2 FYEKMQ come from the germline V gene (reference sequence). This CDR3 is 16 amino acids long. CDR3 region: CASSRGGWDSYNKQFF. The CDR3 DNA is TGTGCCAGCAGCCGAGGCGGATGGGACTCCTACAATAAGCAGTTCTTC.

The chain employs TRBV20-1 and TRBJ2-5; D uncertain. The CDR3 totals 12 residues. Trimming removed 0 bases from V and 7 bases from J, with 9 bases in between. The germline gives CDR1 DFQATT, CDR2 SNEGSKA (reference sequence). The CDR3 region has the DNA TGCAGTGCTAGAGACTTCTACGGGACCCAGTACTTC. Translation gives CSARDFYGTQYF.

This clonotype was seen a handful of times. The chain has TRBV7-9 and TRBJ2-1; D unclear. Per germline, CDR1 SEHNR and CDR2 FQNEAQ (reference sequence). The CDR3 runs to 18 residues. V lost 0 bases to trimming and J lost 1 base, with 16 bases between them. CDR3 DNA: TGTGCCAGCAGCTTAGCGCGGTACGGGTTCAGTTCCTACAATGAGCAGTTCTTC. This sequence encodes CASSLARYGFSSYNEQFF.

This CDR3 is CASSSGPRRYTF. Written as DNA, the CDR3 is TGTGCCAGCAGCTCGGGACCCCGGCGCTACACCTTC. The chain uses TRBV5-6 and TRBJ1-2; a weak D match, TRBD1 (5 bases). Trimming took off 3 bases at V and 9 bases at J, with 12 bases between the two ends. CDR3 length: 12 amino acids. Germline CDR1 is SGHDT and CDR2 is YYEEEE.

The CDR3: CASTRTFYGYTF. In DNA form, the CDR3 reads TGTGCCAGCACCCGAACCTTCTATGGCTACACCTTC. This chain connects TRBV6-8 to TRBJ1-2; D is ambiguous. The germline V gene encodes CDR1 MNHGY and CDR2 SAAAGT. CDR3 length: 12 residues. V shed 7 bases and J shed 4 bases, with 10 bases lying between them.

V usage is TRBV2 and J usage is TRBJ2-6, with 9 bases matching TRBD1. The CDR3 extends over 13 amino acids. After removal of 6 bases from V and 8 bases from J, the junction contained 2 bases not matched to a gene. CDR1 is SNHLY, CDR2 FYNNEI, per germline. The CDR3 nucleotides are TGTGCCAGCAGGGGACAGGGAACCAACGTCCTGACTTTC. Translating it yields CASRGQGTNVLTF.

This clonotype was detected only a few times. The chain carries TRBV4-1 and TRBJ2-1; 7 positions agree with TRBD2. V lost 0 bases to trimming and J lost 4 bases; unmatched junction nucleotides: 6. This CDR3 spans 16 amino acids. Germline V gene sequence: CDR1 MGHRA, CDR2 YSYEKL. CDR3 DNA sequence: TGCGCCAGCAGCCAAGATCCGAGCGGGGAATACAATGAGCAGTTCTTC. It codes for CASSQDPSGEYNEQFF.

This clonotype appeared many times. The junction departs from germline at one end; a sequencing error may be responsible. This CDR3 is CASSSGQGRQETQYF. CDR3 sequence (DNA): TGTGCCAGCAGCTCCGGACAGGGGCGTCAAGAGACCCAGTACTTC. This chain links TRBV5-1 with TRBJ2-5; 9 bases fit TRBD1. CDR1 and CDR2 (germline): SGHRS, YFSETQ. This CDR3 is 15 amino acids long.

The sample holds a few counts of this clonotype. This chain joins TRBV7-9 and TRBJ2-7; D unresolved. V shed 1 base and J shed 4 bases, with 17 bases lying between them. Per the germline V gene, CDR1 is SEHNR and CDR2 is FQNEAQ (reference sequence). The CDR3 runs to 16 residues. CDR3 residues: CASSLGSRTLAYEQYF. Written as DNA, the CDR3 is TGTGCCAGCAGCTTAGGGTCAAGGACGCTCGCATACGAGCAGTACTTC.

The chain uses TRBV5-1 and TRBJ2-7; 12 nucleotides align to TRBD2. V trimming: 5 bases; J trimming: 0 bases; junction bases outside the gene matches: 9. The CDR3 runs 17 residues. CDR1 is SGHRS and CDR2 is YFSETQ in the germline V gene. The CDR3 bases are TGCGCCAGCAGGAGGCAGGGACTAGCGGGTGGCTCCTACGAGCAGTACTTC. This gives the protein CASRRQGLAGGSYEQYF.

This clonotype was seen ten or more times. The gene calls are TRBV10-3 and TRBJ1-2; a weak D match, TRBD1 (6 bases). This CDR3 contains 15 residues. The V gene lost 7 bases and the J gene lost 4 bases, with 19 bases spanning the gap. CDR1 and CDR2 (germline): ENHRY, SYGVKD. In DNA form, the CDR3 reads TGTGCCATCATCGGGGGGCAGACAGGTTCCTATGGCTACACCTTC. Translation gives CAIIGGQTGSYGYTF.

V usage is TRBV7-6 and J usage is TRBJ1-2, with D unresolved. The CDR3 is 15 residues long. Germline V lookup: CDR1 SGHVS, CDR2 FNYEAQ. Trimming pared 1 base from V and 4 bases from J, leaving 13 bases between. The CDR3 DNA reads as TGTGCCAGCAGCTTAGAGGGATCCTCCTCCTATGGCTACACCTTC. Translating gives CASSLEGSSSYGYTF.

This clonotype was found many times. This chain joins TRBV28 and TRBJ2-4, with a possible D match to TRBD1 (5 bases). CDR1 and CDR2 from the germline V gene are MDHEN and SYDVKM. V dropped 5 bases and J dropped 0 bases, with 14 bases sitting between them. CDR3 length: 16 amino acids. The chain's CDR3 is CASSLPGYLAKNIQYF. Written as DNA, the CDR3 is TGTGCCAGCAGTCTCCCAGGGTATCTAGCCAAAAACATTCAGTACTTC.

The chain joins TRBV6-1 to TRBJ1-1; 9 bases fit TRBD1. The CDR3 sequence is 15 residues long. V shed 5 bases, J shed 4 bases, and the junction held 8 bases outside the gene matches. CDR1 is MNHNS, CDR2 SASEGT, per germline. The CDR3 sequence is CASSRRQGGITEAFF. CDR3 DNA: TGTGCCAGCAGTAGACGACAGGGGGGTATCACTGAAGCTTTCTTT.

This clonotype was counted between two and nine times. The CDR3 loop reads CASSKALSADRQGNQPQHF. CDR3 DNA: TGTGCCAGCAGCAAAGCGCTTTCGGCGGACAGACAGGGCAATCAGCCCCAGCATTTT. This chain joins TRBV21-1 and TRBJ1-5. TRBV21-1 is labeled a pseudogene. This CDR3 comprises 19 residues.

In this sample, this clonotype turned up a few times. The CDR3 sequence is CASSEALRTYPYEQYF. Written as DNA, the CDR3 is TGTGCCAGCAGTGAAGCGCTTCGGACTTATCCCTACGAGCAGTACTTC. J is TRBJ2-7 and V is TRBV6-1; TRBD2 might be the D (5 bases). CDR3 size: 16 residues. V lost 0 bases and J lost 2, with 14 bases in between. Germline V gene lookup returns CDR1 MNHNS and CDR2 SASEGT.

This clonotype was seen many times. The rearrangement uses TRBV5-1 and TRBJ2-7; TRBD2 agrees at 8 bases. Germline V gene lookup returns CDR1 SGHRS and CDR2 YFSETQ. CDR3 length: 17 amino acids. The V segment lost 0 bases and the J segment 0 bases; nucleotides outside the gene matches: 8. CDR3 nucleotides: TGCGCCAGCAGCTTGGTGGGTACTAGCGGAAGCTCCTACGAGCAGTACTTC. Amino acids: CASSLVGTSGSSYEQYF.

The chain carries TRBV20-1 and TRBJ2-2; the D call may be TRBD1 or TRBD2 (5 bases each). Germline V lookup: CDR1 DFQATT, CDR2 SNEGSKA (reference sequence). V gave up 3 bases and J gave up 2 bases, with 13 bases separating them. The CDR3 runs to 15 residues. CDR3 residues: CSARFYGANTGELFF. The CDR3 DNA sequence: TGCAGTGCTAGGTTTTACGGGGCTAACACCGGGGAGCTGTTTTTT.

This sequence joins TRBV20-1 and TRBJ2-7; D gene ambiguous. The V gene lost 3 bases and the J gene lost 0 bases, with 12 bases spanning the gap. The V gene's germline CDR1 is DFQATT and CDR2 SNEGSKA (reference sequence). The CDR3 has 14 residues. The CDR3 region is CSASSQLSSYEQYF. In DNA, the CDR3 is TGCAGTGCTAGCTCCCAGCTAAGCTCCTACGAGCAGTACTTC.

The rearrangement joins TRBV24-1 to TRBJ2-1, with D perhaps given as TRBD1 or TRBD2 (5 bases each). The germline CDR1 and CDR2 sequences are KGHDR and SFDVKD. This CDR3 is 13 amino acids long. The V end lost 12 bases, the J end lost 4 bases, and 15 bases lay between the germline ends. CDR3 sequence (DNA): TGTGCCTCGGGGCCAGCACCTTACAATGAGCAGTTCTTC. Translating it yields CASGPAPYNEQFF.

This clonotype has only one observation. The chain employs TRBV29-1 and TRBJ1-1, with 10 bases that match TRBD1. Per the germline V gene, CDR1 is SQVTM and CDR2 is ANQGSEA. With 6 bases clipped from V and 7 bases from J, the junction kept 5 bases outside the gene matches. This CDR3 region has 12 residues. CDR3: CSVAGQGSEAFF. CDR3 nucleotide sequence: TGCAGCGTCGCGGGACAGGGGAGTGAAGCTTTCTTT.

As concerns this clonotype: A much larger clone differs by one base, so this may be a read error. The chain links TRBV20-1 to TRBJ2-5; 8 bases map to TRBD2. This CDR3 has 12 residues. Germline trimming cut 3 bases from V and 11 bases from J; bases unmatched to any gene: 8. Germline assignment: CDR1 DFQATT and CDR2 SNEGSKA (reference sequence). In nucleotides, the CDR3 is TGCAGTGCTAGCGGGGGGGACAATGAGCAGTACTTC. Translating it yields CSASGGDNEQYF.

In regard to this clonotype: This may be a read error: a much more frequent sequence differs by one nucleotide. V and J are TRBV29-1 and TRBJ2-1, with D maybe TRBD1 (6 bases). CDR3 length: 12 amino acids. Germline CDR1 SQVTM, CDR2 ANQGSEA. V lost 6 bases and J lost 10, with 16 bases in between. Written as DNA, the CDR3 is TGCAGCGTATCGGACAGTCTCTACGAGCAGTTCTTC. The encoded protein is CSVSDSLYEQFF.

The genes are TRBV4-1 and TRBJ2-5; 10 bases map to TRBD1. J lost 0 bases, V lost 1 base, and 8 bases had no gene match. Germline-derived CDR1 and CDR2 are MGHRA and YSYEKL. CDR3 length: 18 amino acids. The CDR3 sequence: CASSQGDRGRQYQETQYF. In nucleotides, the CDR3 is TGCGCCAGCAGCCAAGGGGACAGGGGTAGACAATACCAAGAGACCCAGTACTTC.

There are a few counts of this clonotype. The chain recombines TRBV6-5 with TRBJ2-2; D is uncertain. Germline V lookup: CDR1 MNHEY, CDR2 SVGAGI. CDR3 length equals 15 residues. V gave up 0 bases and J gave up 3 bases, with 8 bases separating them. CDR3 amino acids: CASSYSWSHTGELFF. The CDR3 bases are TGTGCCAGCAGTTACTCGTGGAGTCACACCGGGGAGCTGTTTTTT.

The V call is TRBV9, the J call TRBJ2-1; 13 bases agree with TRBD2. This CDR3 comprises 20 residues. Germline V gene sequence: CDR1 SGDLS, CDR2 YYNGEE. Trimming removed 4 bases from V and 0 bases from J; junction bases left unmatched: 13. The DNA of the CDR3 is TGTGCCAGCAGCTCTTTCCTCGGGACTAGCGGGGAGAGCTCCTACAATGAGCAGTTCTTC. It translates to CASSSFLGTSGESSYNEQFF.

This sequence joins TRBV20-1 and TRBJ2-1, with unresolved D. CDR3 length: 9 amino acids. Germline V gives CDR1 DFQATT, CDR2 SNEGSKA (reference sequence). CDR3 nucleotides: TGCAGGACGACTGGGGAGCAGTTCTTC. This translates into CRTTGEQFF.

Concerning this clonotype: The germline gene is not matched at one end of the junction; a read error may be the cause. The chain employs TRBV11-1 and TRBJ1-1; D may be TRBD1 (6 bases). Per germline, CDR1 SGHAT and CDR2 FQDESV (reference sequence). The CDR3 covers 16 residues. The CDR3 loop is CASTLRGGDKNTEAFF. CDR3 coding DNA: TGTGCCAGCACCTTAAGGGGGGGGGACAAGAACACTGAAGCTTTCTTT.

This sequence joins TRBV27 and TRBJ1-4; 8 nucleotides align to TRBD1. There are 13 residues in the CDR3. The junction had 5 bases not matched to a gene; V was cut back by 7 bases and J by 7 bases. Germline assignment: CDR1 MNHEY and CDR2 SMNVEV (reference sequence). Here the CDR3 reads CASKQGVGEKLFF. CDR3 nucleotides: TGTGCCAGCAAACAGGGGGTGGGTGAAAAACTGTTTTTT.